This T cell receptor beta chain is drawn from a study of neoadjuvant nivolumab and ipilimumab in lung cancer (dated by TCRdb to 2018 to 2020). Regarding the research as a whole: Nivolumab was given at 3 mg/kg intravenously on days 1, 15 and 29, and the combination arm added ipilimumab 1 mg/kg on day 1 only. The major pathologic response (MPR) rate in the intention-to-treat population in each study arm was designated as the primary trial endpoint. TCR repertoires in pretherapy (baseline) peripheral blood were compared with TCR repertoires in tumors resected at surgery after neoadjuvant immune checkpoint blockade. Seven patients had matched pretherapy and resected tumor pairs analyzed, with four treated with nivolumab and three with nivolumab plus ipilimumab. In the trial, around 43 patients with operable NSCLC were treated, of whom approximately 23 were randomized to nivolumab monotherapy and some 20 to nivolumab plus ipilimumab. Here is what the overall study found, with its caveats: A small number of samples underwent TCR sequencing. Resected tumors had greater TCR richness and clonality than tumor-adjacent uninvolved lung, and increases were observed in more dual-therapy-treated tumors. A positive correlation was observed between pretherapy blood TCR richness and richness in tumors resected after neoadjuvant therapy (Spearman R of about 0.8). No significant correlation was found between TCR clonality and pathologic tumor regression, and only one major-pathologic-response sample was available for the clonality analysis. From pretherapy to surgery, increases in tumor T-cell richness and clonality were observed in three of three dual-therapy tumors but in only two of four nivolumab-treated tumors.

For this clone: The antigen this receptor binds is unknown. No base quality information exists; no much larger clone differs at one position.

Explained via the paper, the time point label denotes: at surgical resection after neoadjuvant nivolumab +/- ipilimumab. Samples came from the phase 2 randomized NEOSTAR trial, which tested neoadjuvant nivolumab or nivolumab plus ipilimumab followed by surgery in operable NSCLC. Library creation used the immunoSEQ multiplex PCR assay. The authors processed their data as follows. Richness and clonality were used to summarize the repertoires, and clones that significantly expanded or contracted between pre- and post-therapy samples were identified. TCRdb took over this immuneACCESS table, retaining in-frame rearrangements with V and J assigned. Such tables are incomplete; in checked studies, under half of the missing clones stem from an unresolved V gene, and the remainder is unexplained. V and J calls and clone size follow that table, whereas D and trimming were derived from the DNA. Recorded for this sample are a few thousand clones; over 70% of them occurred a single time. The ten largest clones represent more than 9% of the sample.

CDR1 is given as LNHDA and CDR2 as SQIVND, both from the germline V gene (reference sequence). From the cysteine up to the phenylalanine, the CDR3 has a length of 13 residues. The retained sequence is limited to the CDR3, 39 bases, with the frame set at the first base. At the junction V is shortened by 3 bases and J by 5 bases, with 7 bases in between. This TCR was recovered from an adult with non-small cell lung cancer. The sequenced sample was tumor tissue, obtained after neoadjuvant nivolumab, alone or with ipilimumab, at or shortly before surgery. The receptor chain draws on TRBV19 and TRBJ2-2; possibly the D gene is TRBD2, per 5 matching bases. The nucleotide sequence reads TGTGCCAGTAGTATTCGGGGTACCGGGGAGCTGTTTTTT. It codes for CASSIRGTGELFF.